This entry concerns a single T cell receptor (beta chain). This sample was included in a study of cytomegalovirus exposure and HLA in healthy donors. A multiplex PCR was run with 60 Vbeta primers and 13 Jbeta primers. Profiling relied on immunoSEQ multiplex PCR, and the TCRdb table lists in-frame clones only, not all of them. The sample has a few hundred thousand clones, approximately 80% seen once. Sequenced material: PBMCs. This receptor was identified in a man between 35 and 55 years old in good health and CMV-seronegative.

The CDR3 DNA is TGTGCCAGCAGTTTATCATTGTCAGGGGGCACAGATACGCAGTATTTT. Translated: CASSLSLSGGTDTQYF. The J gene is TRBJ2-3, the V gene TRBV27, with D possibly being TRBD1 (6 bases). The CDR3 extends over 16 amino acids. Germline values: CDR1 MNHEY, CDR2 SMNVEV (reference sequence). V gave up 0 bases and J gave up 1 base, with 11 bases separating them.